The rows below give T cell receptor beta chains drawn from one sample of a study of CD8 T cells in Susac syndrome. TCRdb reprocessed the immunoSEQ multiplex PCR reads with MiXCR, giving one entry per CDR3 protein. Here the sample spans 250,000 to 300,000 distinct CDR3 sequences, approximately 89% being singletons. Input material: CD8+ T cells from PBMCs. The origin of the receptors is a human donor with multiple sclerosis. Both conserved end residues are part of each CDR3. D genes are given only for firm matches. Some rows mark clone size as missing; the rest say once, few, many or name a class of expanded clone.

>TRBV14|TRBD2|TRBJ2-1|.
TGTGCCAGCAGCCCGCTCAGGTGGGCGGGAGCCCCTAAGGATGAGCAGTTCTTC
CASSPLRWAGAPKDEQFF
>TRBV20-1|TRBD1|TRBJ2-1|once
TGCAGTGCTAGAGATTGGAGAGGGGGCGCGAGTAATGAGCAGTTCTTC
CSARDWRGGASNEQFF
>TRBV30|TRBD2|TRBJ2-7|.
TGTGCCTGGAGTGTGCTAGCGGGAGCCGACGAGCAGTACTTC
CAWSVLAGADEQYF
>TRBV3-1|TRBD2|TRBJ2-4|once
TGTGCCAGCAGCCAAGGGCTAGCGGTCGAAAACATTCAGTACTTC
CASSQGLAVENIQYF
>TRBV2|TRBD2|TRBJ2-1|few
TGTGCCAGCAGTGCGGGACTAGCGGGAGCTGAGCAGTTCTTC
CASSAGLAGAEQFF
>TRBV7-9|.|TRBJ1-2|.
TGTGCCAGCAGCTTATTTCGTATGGCCGGTGCCCGGGGAGACTATGGCTACACCTTC
CASSLFRMAGARGDYGYTF
>TRBV5-4|TRBD1|TRBJ2-7|.
TGTGCCAGCAGCTCGGCCGCCAAGCCGGGACAGGGGGCAAGAATGTCCTACGAGCAGTACTTC
CASSSAAKPGQGARMSYEQYF
>TRBV20-1|.|TRBJ2-1|.
TGCAGTGAACGTAGACAGACCAAAACGAACAATGAGCAGTTCTTC
CSERRQTKTNNEQFF
>TRBV20-1|TRBD2|TRBJ2-7|.
TGCAGTGCTAGAGAAATAAGCTCCGGGACTAGCGGGGATACCTACGAGCAGTACTTC
CSAREISSGTSGDTYEQYF
>TRBV12-3/TRBV12-4|.|TRBJ2-1|.
TGTGCCAGCACCGATAACAGGGGGGGTTCCTACAATGAGCAGTTCTTC
CASTDNRGGSYNEQFF
>TRBV12-3/TRBV12-4|.|TRBJ2-5|.
TGTGCCAGCAGCTTCTCGACAGCTCAAGAGACCCAGTACTTC
CASSFSTAQETQYF
>TRBV24-1|TRBD1|TRBJ2-1|.
TGTGCCACCACCGGGACAGGGCCTGGGGAGCAGTTCTTC
CATTGTGPGEQFF
>TRBV30|TRBD2|TRBJ2-1|.
TGTGCCTGGAGTGTATGGCTAGCGGGATCCTACAATGAGCAGTTCTTC
CAWSVWLAGSYNEQFF
>TRBV7-3|.|TRBJ2-7|.
TGTGCCAGCAGCCGAGACGGCTTTACCTACGAGCAGTACTTC
CASSRDGFTYEQYF
>TRBV6-2/TRBV6-3|.|TRBJ2-5|.
TGTGCCAGCAGTTCCGCGTACCAAGAGACCCAGTACTTC
CASSSAYQETQYF
>TRBV20-1|TRBD2|TRBJ2-1|.
TGCAGTGCTAGACGTAGCGGGGTGCCTGAGCAGTTCTTC
CSARRSGVPEQFF
>TRBV6-5|.|TRBJ2-7|.
TGTGCCAGCAGTTACAATCAGATCTCCTACGAGCAGTACTTC
CASSYNQISYEQYF
>TRBV29-1|.|TRBJ1-2|.
TGCAGCGTCTTGCCCGGCCATAGCGGCTATGGCTACACCTTC
CSVLPGHSGYGYTF
>TRBV7-6|TRBD1|TRBJ2-7|few
TGTGCCAGCAGCACTAGACAGGGGTACGAGCAGTACTTC
CASSTRQGYEQYF
>TRBV5-1|TRBD2|TRBJ2-2|.
TGCGCCAGCAGCTTGTACGCTAGCGGGAGTTCGGCCGGGGAGCTGTTTTTT
CASSLYASGSSAGELFF
>TRBV28|TRBD1|TRBJ1-1|.
TGTGCCAGCAGTTTTTCGCAGGGGGCCACTGAAGCTTTCTTT
CASSFSQGATEAFF
>TRBV12-3/TRBV12-4|TRBD2|TRBJ2-7|.
TGTGCCAGCAGTCCCGGGGGGGCTTCCTACGAGCAGTACTTC
CASSPGGASYEQYF
>TRBV11-2|.|TRBJ2-7|.
TGTGCCAGCAGCTTAGAGCAGGGATCCTACGAGCAGTACTTC
CASSLEQGSYEQYF
>TRBV9|.|TRBJ1-5|.
TGTGCCAGCAGCGTTGGGGGAGATAGCAATCAGCCCCAGCATTTT
CASSVGGDSNQPQHF
>TRBV6-6|.|TRBJ2-7|.
TGTGCCAGCAGTTTGAAGACTGGAGAGCAGTACTTC
CASSLKTGEQYF
>TRBV27|TRBD1|TRBJ1-6|.
TGTGCCAGCAGTTCCGGGACAGGGCGGTCCTATAATTCACCCCTCCACTTT
CASSSGTGRSYNSPLHF
>TRBV27|TRBD1|TRBJ1-5|.
TGTGCCAGCAGCCCAGTACCAACCGGGACAGGGCGGAATCAGCCCCAGCATTTT
CASSPVPTGTGRNQPQHF
>TRBV4-2|TRBD2|TRBJ2-1|.
TGTGCCAGCAGCCAAGATCTGGGCGGGAGAAATGAGCAGTTCTTC
CASSQDLGGRNEQFF
>TRBV6-5|.|TRBJ1-1|.
TGTGCCAGCAGTCCCCATAGGACGGTGAACACTGAAGCTTTCTTT
CASSPHRTVNTEAFF
>TRBV28|.|TRBJ1-1|.
TGTGCCAGCAGTTGGACCCGGACGAACACTGAAGCTTTCTTT
CASSWTRTNTEAFF